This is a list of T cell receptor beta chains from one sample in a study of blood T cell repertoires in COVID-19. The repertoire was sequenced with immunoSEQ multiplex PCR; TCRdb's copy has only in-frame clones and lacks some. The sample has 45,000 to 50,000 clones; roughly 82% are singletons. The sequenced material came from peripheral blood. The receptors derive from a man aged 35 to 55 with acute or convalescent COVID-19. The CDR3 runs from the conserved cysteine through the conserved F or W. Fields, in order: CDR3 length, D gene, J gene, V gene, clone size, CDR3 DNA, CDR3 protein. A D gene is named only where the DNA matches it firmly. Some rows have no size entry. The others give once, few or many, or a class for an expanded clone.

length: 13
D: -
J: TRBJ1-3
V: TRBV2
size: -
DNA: TGTGCCAGCAGCGTCGACCGGGATGACACCATATATTTT
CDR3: CASSVDRDDTIYF

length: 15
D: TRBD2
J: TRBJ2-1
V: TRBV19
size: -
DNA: TGTGCCAGTGCCGCCACGGGACTAGCAATGAATGAGCAGTTCTTC
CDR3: CASAATGLAMNEQFF

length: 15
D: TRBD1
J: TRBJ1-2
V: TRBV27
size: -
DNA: TGTGCCAGCAGTCCAGGGACAGGGGTTTTGCGCGGCTACACCTTC
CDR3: CASSPGTGVLRGYTF

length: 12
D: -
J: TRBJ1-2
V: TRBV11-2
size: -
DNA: TGTGCCAGCAGCTACAGTGTCAATGGCTACACCTTC
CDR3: CASSYSVNGYTF

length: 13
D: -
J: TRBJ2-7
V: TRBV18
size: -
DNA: TGTGCCAGCTCACCGGGCTCTCGGGGCGAGCAGTACTTC
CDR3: CASSPGSRGEQYF

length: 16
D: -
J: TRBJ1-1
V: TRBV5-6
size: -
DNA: TGTGCCAGCAGCATCGGACTCCCCGAAGGGGGCACTGAAGCTTTCTTT
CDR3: CASSIGLPEGGTEAFF

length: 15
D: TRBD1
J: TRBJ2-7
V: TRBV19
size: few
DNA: TGTGCCAGTAGTATAGGCCCGACAGGGACCTACGAGCAGTACTTC
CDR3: CASSIGPTGTYEQYF

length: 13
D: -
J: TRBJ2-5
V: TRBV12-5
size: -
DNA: TGTGCTAGTGGTCCACAGGGCGGAGAGACCCAGTACTTC
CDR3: CASGPQGGETQYF

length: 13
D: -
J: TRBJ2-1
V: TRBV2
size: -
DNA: TGTGCCAGCAGTGATCAGCGCTACAATGAGCAGTTCTTC
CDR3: CASSDQRYNEQFF

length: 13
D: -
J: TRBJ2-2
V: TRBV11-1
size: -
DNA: TGTGCCAGCAGCTTAGAAGGGGCCGGGGAGCTGTTTTTT
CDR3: CASSLEGAGELFF

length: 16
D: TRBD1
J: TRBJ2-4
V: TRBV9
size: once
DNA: TGTGCCAGCAGCGCCACCGGGACAGGAAACCAAAACATTCAGTACTTC
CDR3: CASSATGTGNQNIQYF

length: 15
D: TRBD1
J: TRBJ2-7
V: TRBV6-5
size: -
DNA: TGTGCCAGCAGTTTTCCCGGGACAGCCCTATACGAGCAGTACTTC
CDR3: CASSFPGTALYEQYF

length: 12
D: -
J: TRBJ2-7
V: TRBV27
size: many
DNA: TGTGCCAGCAGTTCAGGGATGCACGAGCAGTACTTC
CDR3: CASSSGMHEQYF

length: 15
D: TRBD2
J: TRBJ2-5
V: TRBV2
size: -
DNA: TGTGCCAGCAGTGAGGGTCTAGCGGGGTGGGAGACCCAGTACTTC
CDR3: CASSEGLAGWETQYF

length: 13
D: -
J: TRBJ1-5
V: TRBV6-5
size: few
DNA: TGTGCCAGCAGTAGGGGAATTAATCAGCCCCAGCATTTT
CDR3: CASSRGINQPQHF

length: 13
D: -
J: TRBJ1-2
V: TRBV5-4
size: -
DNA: TGTGCCAGCAGCTTGGACGGTCTAGAAGGCTACACCTTC
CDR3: CASSLDGLEGYTF

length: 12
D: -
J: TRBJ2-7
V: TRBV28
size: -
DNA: TGTGCCAGCAGTTCGAGGGGGTACGAGCAGTACTTC
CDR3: CASSSRGYEQYF

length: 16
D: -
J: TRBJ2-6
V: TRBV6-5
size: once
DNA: TGTGCCAGCAGTTACTTGGTGGTACGGGGGGCCAACGTCCTGACTTTC
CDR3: CASSYLVVRGANVLTF

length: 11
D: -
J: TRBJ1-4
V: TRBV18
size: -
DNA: TGTGCCAGCTCACCGGGCGAAAAACTGTTTTTT
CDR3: CASSPGEKLFF

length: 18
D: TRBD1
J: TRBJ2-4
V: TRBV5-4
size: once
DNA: TGTGCCAGCAGCCGCGGACAGGCCGGGTCTCTAGCCAAAAACATTCAGTACTTC
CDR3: CASSRGQAGSLAKNIQYF

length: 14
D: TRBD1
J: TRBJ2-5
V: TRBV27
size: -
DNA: TGTGCCAGCGCAGGACAGGGGTGGTCAGAGACCCAGTACTTC
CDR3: CASAGQGWSETQYF

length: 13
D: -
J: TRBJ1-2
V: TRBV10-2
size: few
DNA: TGCGCCAGCAGTGAGCAGGGTAACTATGGCTACACCTTC
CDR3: CASSEQGNYGYTF

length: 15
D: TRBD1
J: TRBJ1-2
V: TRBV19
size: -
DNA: TGTGCCAGTACCACGATGCGGGGACAGAACTATGGCTACACCTTC
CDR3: CASTTMRGQNYGYTF

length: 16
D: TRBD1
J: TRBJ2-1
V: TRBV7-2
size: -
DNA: TGTGCCAGCAGCTTAAAGACAGGGGGCAGCTACAATGAGCAGTTCTTC
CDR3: CASSLKTGGSYNEQFF

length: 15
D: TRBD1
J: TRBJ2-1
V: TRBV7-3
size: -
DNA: TGTGCCAGCAGCTTATGGGACAGGGGGCAGGATGAGCAGTTCTTC
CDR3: CASSLWDRGQDEQFF

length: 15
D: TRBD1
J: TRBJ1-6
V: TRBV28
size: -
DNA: TGTGCCAGCAGCTACCCGGGACAGGGCTATTCACCCCTCCACTTT
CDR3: CASSYPGQGYSPLHF

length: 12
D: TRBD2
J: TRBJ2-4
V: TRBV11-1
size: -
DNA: TGTGCCAGCAGCTTAGTCGGCGGGGGGTTGTACTTC
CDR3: CASSLVGGGLYF

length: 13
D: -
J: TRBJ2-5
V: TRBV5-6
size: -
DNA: TGTGCCAGCAGCTTTCAGGGACAAGAGACCCAGTACTTC
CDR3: CASSFQGQETQYF

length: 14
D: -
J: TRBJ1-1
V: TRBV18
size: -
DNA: TGTGCCAGCTCACCAGGGACAAGGGGACCTGAAGCTTTCTTT
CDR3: CASSPGTRGPEAFF

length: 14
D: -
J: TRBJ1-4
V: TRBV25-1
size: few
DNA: TGTGCCAGCAGTGATTCAGGGGTTAATGAAAAACTGTTTTTT
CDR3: CASSDSGVNEKLFF

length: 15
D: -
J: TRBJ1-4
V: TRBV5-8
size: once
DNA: TGTGCCAGCAGCTTGGGACAGTCTACTAATGAAAAACTGTTTTTT
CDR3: CASSLGQSTNEKLFF

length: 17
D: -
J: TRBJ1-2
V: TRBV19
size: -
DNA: TGTGCCAGTAGATCCGGATTGTTATGGGGACTCTTTTATGGCTACACCTTC
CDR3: CASRSGLLWGLFYGYTF

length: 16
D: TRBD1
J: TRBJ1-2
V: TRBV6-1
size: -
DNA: TGTGCCAGCAGTGGAGAGACCCGGACAGGGCAGGGTGGCTACACCTTC
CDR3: CASSGETRTGQGGYTF

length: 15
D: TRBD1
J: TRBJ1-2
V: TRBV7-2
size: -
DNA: TGTGCCAGCAGCTTAGTCCCGGGACAGGGGAATGGCTACACCTTC
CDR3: CASSLVPGQGNGYTF

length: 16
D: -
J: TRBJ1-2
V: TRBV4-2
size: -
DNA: TGTGCCAGCAGCCCTCAAGGAGGGCCTACGACTTATGGCTACACCTTC
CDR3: CASSPQGGPTTYGYTF

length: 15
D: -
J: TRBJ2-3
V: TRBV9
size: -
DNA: TGTGCCAGCAGCGTAGGCGGCAGTAACACAGATACGCAGTATTTT
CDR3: CASSVGGSNTDTQYF

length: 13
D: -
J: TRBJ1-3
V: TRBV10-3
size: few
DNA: TGTGCCATCAGAATGGGAGGGAGAAACACCATATATTTT
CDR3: CAIRMGGRNTIYF

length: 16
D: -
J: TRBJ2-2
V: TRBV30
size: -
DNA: TGTGCCTGGAGACTCCCACTTGGACAGTACACCGGGGAGCTGTTTTTT
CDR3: CAWRLPLGQYTGELFF

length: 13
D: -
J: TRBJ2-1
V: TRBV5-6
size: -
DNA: TGTGCCAGCAGCTTAGGGAGGAGGGGCGAGCAGTTCTTC
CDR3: CASSLGRRGEQFF

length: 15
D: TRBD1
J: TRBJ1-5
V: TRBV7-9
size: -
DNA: TGTGCCAGCAGTTCTCTAACAGGGGGCAATCAGCCCCAGCATTTT
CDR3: CASSSLTGGNQPQHF

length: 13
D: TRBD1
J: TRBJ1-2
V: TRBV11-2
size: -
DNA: TGTGCCAGCAGCTCTGGACAGGATTATGGCTACACCTTC
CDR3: CASSSGQDYGYTF